The T cell receptor (beta chain) under discussion was sequenced for a study of human T cells and chemical hapten exposure (dated by TCRdb to about 2021). For the wider study: For sensitization, 2% DPC in acetone was applied to an approximately 2 cm by approximately 2 cm area of upper inner arm skin. Throughout the study period of about 22 weeks, patients also received therapeutic DPC doses to the scalp every week. Patch testing was performed on the upper back with Finn chambers containing 0.01% DPC, and the patch tests were scored after 6 days according to International Contact Dermatitis Research Group standards. Most of the patients in the cohort were female, and the cohort covered alopecia areata with under or over 50% scalp involvement, alopecia totalis and alopecia universalis. The libraries were sequenced as a pool, and the TCR yield per sample differed mostly because of small variations in library volumes within the pool. The study tracked peripheral blood TCR repertoire changes in vivo during primary and secondary sensitization to the hapten diphenylcyclopropenone (DPC) in alopecia patients. Patient blood was sampled pre-sensitization (week 0) and at 2, 6 and about 24 weeks after DPC sensitization. For TCR sequencing, blood came from 25 to 35 alopecia patients at anywhere from one to four time points (pre-sensitization, 2, 6 and 24 weeks).

The CDR3 goes from the cysteine to the phenylalanine over 15 residues. Just the 45-base CDR3 DNA is kept, in frame starting at base 1. As encoded in the germline V gene, CDR1 is LGHNA while CDR2 is YNFKEQ. Trimming costs V 0 bases and J 3 bases, and their ends lie 9 bases apart. Library method: RACE. The sequencer was a NextSeq 500. During library preparation, unique molecular identifiers were attached to individual cDNA molecules so that TCRs could be counted in a quantitative, reproducible way. For every blood RNA sample, sequencing covered both the TCR alpha and TCR beta chains. Per the authors' processing: The median number of TCRs per sample was roughly 100,000, ranging from about 20,000 to 690,600. The Decombinator software suite was used to annotate the V, J and CDR3 of the TCR reads. Every sample was subsampled to the same number of TCRs (28,000) for the PS versus PT1 abundance plots. Expanded TCRs were defined as absent before sensitization and observed at least eight times at the 2-week time point. The public reads were reprocessed in TCRdb via fastp at Q25 and MiXCR, keeping in-frame beta chains. Rows are unified per CDR3 protein, each entry keeping the most common DNA and genes. TCRdb, rather than the study authors, made the V and J calls. For this sample the table gives under 130,000 distinct CDR3 sequences, of which 11% were detected only once. Under 4.5% of the sample belongs to the ten largest clones.

What the authors observed across the whole study: DPC sensitization did not change the number of TCRs with a frequency above 1 in 1000, and there was no evidence of changes in global repertoire structure. Significantly more large CDR3 similarity clusters were formed by expanded TCRs than by pre-sensitization or healthy control sets, consistent with antigen-driven responses. Repeated subsampling changed both the strength of the expansion versus patch-test correlation and the threshold at which that correlation became significant. Patch test score was positively correlated with the number of PT1 expanded TCRs, with significance at thresholds 8, 16 and 32 but not at 4. Alopecia, a presumed autoimmune disease, was present in all patients, so the immune response of the patients might differ from that of healthy individuals.

According to the study, the label for this sample's time point signals: patch test 1, 2 weeks after DPC sensitization. Reading the label with the study, this specimen's treatment or condition is: therapeutic diphenylcyclopropenone sensitization with weekly scalp DPC. At each patch-test visit, blood was drawn before the patch test was applied. Eligible patients were aged 18 to 70, diagnosed with alopecia, deemed suitable for DPC therapy, and excluded if pregnant. Unfractionated whole blood was collected in Tempus Blood RNA tubes, and total RNA was extracted from that blood. A word on this clonotype: There is no known antigen for this receptor. Base qualities are missing; no much larger clone stands one base away.

This sample comprised whole blood, obtained in connection with sensitization to the hapten diphenylcyclopropenone (DPC). The receptor chain draws on TRBV4-2 and TRBJ1-5; a confident D gene designation cannot be given. This TCR was sampled from a woman between 40 and 50 years old with alopecia areata. Some clones in this sample may be carry-over from other donors' samples. At the DNA level, the sequence is TGTGCCAGCAGCCAAGATGGGCAGTCCAATCAGCCCCAGCATTTT. This translates into CASSQDGQSNQPQHF.